The 17 T cell receptor beta chains given below trace back to one sample, sequenced in a study of cytomegalovirus exposure and HLA in healthy donors. PCR primers comprised 60 Vbeta and 13 Jbeta primers. TCRdb's table, derived via immunoSEQ multiplex PCR, lists solely in-frame clones and lacks some. In the table there are about 190,000 clones, 75% to 85% of which are singletons. What was sequenced was PBMCs. These receptors were taken from a woman aged 18-29 years in good health and CMV-seronegative.

On this clone itself: The germline gene is not matched at one end of the junction; a read error may be the cause. The rearrangement uses TRBV25-1 and TRBJ1-1, with a weak D call TRBD1 (5 bases). This CDR3 is 13 amino acids long. Germline V CDR1 and CDR2: MGHDK, SYGVNS. The chain's CDR3 is CATSGARGTEAFF. For the CDR3, the DNA is TGTGCCACCAGTGGGGCGCGGGGCACTGAAGCTTTCTTT.

This clone was counted between two and nine times. V and J are TRBV5-1 and TRBJ1-5, with 9 bases identical to TRBD1. The CDR3 runs 14 residues. V was clipped by 4 bases and J by 9 bases; unmatched bases: 8. Germline V gene sequence: CDR1 SGHRS, CDR2 YFSETQ. In DNA, the CDR3 is TGCGCCAGCAGCGTAGGGACAGGGCGGACGCCCCAGCATTTT. As protein: CASSVGTGRTPQHF.

This clone occurred once. This chain links TRBV27 with TRBJ2-1; D not resolved. The CDR3 length is 18 residues. Germline V lookup: CDR1 MNHEY, CDR2 SMNVEV (reference sequence). Trimming took off 1 base at V and 0 bases at J, with 16 bases between the two ends. CDR3 protein: CASSLFGPAFSSYNEQFF. The CDR3 coding sequence is TGTGCCAGCAGTTTATTTGGGCCGGCCTTTAGCTCCTACAATGAGCAGTTCTTC.

A remark on this clone: One end of the junction fails to match germline, which may point to a read error. The chain combines TRBV7-9 with TRBJ2-6, with 9 bases fitting TRBD1. The CDR3 extends over 17 amino acids. CDR1 is SEHNR and CDR2 is FQNEAQ in the germline V gene (reference sequence). For the CDR3, the DNA is TGTTCCAGCAGCCACCGGGACAGGGACTCTGGGGCCAACGTCCTGACTTTC. Its protein product is CSSSHRDRDSGANVLTF.

This rearrangement joins TRBV19 to TRBJ1-2; 8 nucleotides align to TRBD1. The CDR3 has 13 residues. With 5 bases clipped from V and 6 bases from J, the junction kept 5 bases outside the gene matches. The germline CDR1 and CDR2 sequences are LNHDA and SQIVND (reference sequence). CDR3 nucleotides: TGTGCCAGTAGTCTGGACAGGGTGGATGGCTACACCTTC. Translated, it gives CASSLDRVDGYTF.

This clone was recorded a few times. This chain links TRBV5-1 with TRBJ2-3, with no clear D. With 1 base removed from V and 2 bases from J, the gap between germline ends came to 8 bases. Germline assignment: CDR1 SGHRS and CDR2 YFSETQ. This CDR3 is built from 14 residues. DNA of the CDR3: TGCGCCAGCAGCTTGCGACAACTCACAGATACGCAGTATTTT. Encoded protein: CASSLRQLTDTQYF.

The genes are TRBV15 and TRBJ2-2, with 10 bases identical to TRBD1. The CDR3 contains 17 residues. V lost 0 bases and J lost 4; bases outside the gene matches: 5. Germline-derived CDR1 and CDR2 are LNHNV and YYDKDF (reference sequence). This CDR3 reads CATSRERQGASTGELFF. In DNA, the CDR3 is TGTGCCACCAGCAGAGAGAGACAGGGGGCAAGCACCGGGGAGCTGTTTTTT.

The CDR3 coding sequence is TGCGCCAGCAGCCCCGGGACTAGCGGACCCGGGGAGCTGTTTTTT. Translation gives CASSPGTSGPGELFF. This chain joins TRBV10-1 and TRBJ2-2; 11 bases fit TRBD2. CDR1 and CDR2 from the germline V gene are WNHNN and SYGVQD (reference sequence). The CDR3 is made up of 15 amino acids. V shed 6 bases and J 6 bases; nucleotides not matched to a gene: 6.

The chain couples TRBV7-2 to TRBJ2-3; 11 nucleotides align to TRBD2. The germline gives CDR1 SGHTA, CDR2 FQGNSA. The V gene end was trimmed by 7 bases and the J gene end by 5 bases; junction bases not matched to a gene: 14. This CDR3 is 17 amino acids long. CDR3 in amino acids: CASKSGLADPTLDTQYF. CDR3 in DNA: TGTGCCAGCAAATCGGGACTAGCGGACCCTACGTTAGATACGCAGTATTTT.

CDR3 DNA: TGCGCCAGCAGCCCAGGCCCGGGCGGGGCCTACGAGCAGTACTTC. This gives the protein CASSPGPGGAYEQYF. The chain joins TRBV5-1 to TRBJ2-7, with D possibly being TRBD2 (6 bases). V lost 4 bases and J 2 bases, leaving 16 bases between the germline ends. Looked up from germline, CDR1 is SGHRS and CDR2 is YFSETQ. The CDR3 contains 15 residues.

The chain employs TRBV6-5 and TRBJ2-7; D remains unclear. This CDR3 spans 13 amino acids. Germline CDR1 MNHEY, CDR2 SVGAGI. The V end lost 8 bases, the J end lost 0 bases, and 11 bases lay between the germline ends. The DNA of the CDR3 is TGTGCCAGCCGAGACACACCCTCCTACGAGCAGTACTTC. It specifies CASRDTPSYEQYF.

The chain has TRBV7-8 and TRBJ2-5; TRBD2 might be the D (6 bases). The CDR3 has 15 amino acids. Trimming shortened V by 4 bases and J by 4 bases, and 16 bases separated the two germline ends. Germline CDR1 is SGHVS and CDR2 is FQNEAQ. The DNA for the CDR3 is TGTGCCAGCAGCTCCCCCGGACTCGGGGGAGAGACCCAGTACTTC. Translation gives CASSSPGLGGETQYF.

This clone was seen more than once but under ten times. This chain uses TRBV30 with TRBJ1-3; 8 bases line up with TRBD1. The CDR3 is 13 amino acids. The germline V gene has CDR1 GTSNPN and CDR2 SVGIG (reference sequence). V dropped 8 bases and J dropped 3; count of bases not matched to a gene: 6. The CDR3 coding sequence is TGTGCCGGGAACAGGGGGGGTGGAAACACCATATATTTT. This gives the protein CAGNRGGGNTIYF.

This chain joins TRBV4-1 and TRBJ2-7; D might be TRBD2 (6 bases). The V gene lost 3 bases and the J gene lost 3 bases, with 12 bases spanning the gap. CDR3 length equals 14 residues. The germline V gene has CDR1 MGHRA and CDR2 YSYEKL. The DNA for the CDR3 is TGCGCCAGCAGCCAGGGCAGGGAGGACTACGAGCAGTACTTC. It is translated as CASSQGREDYEQYF.

The J gene is TRBJ2-3, the V gene TRBV6-5; TRBD2 agrees at 9 bases. The CDR3 sequence is 14 residues long. V trimming: 4 bases; J trimming: 2 bases; junction bases outside the gene matches: 1. Germline V CDR1 and CDR2: MNHEY, SVGAGI. Here the CDR3 reads CASSLGLATDTQYF. The DNA for the CDR3 is TGTGCCAGCAGTTTGGGACTAGCCACAGATACGCAGTATTTT.

J is TRBJ2-3 and V is TRBV10-1, with 7 nucleotides matching TRBD1. CDR1 is WNHNN, CDR2 SYGVQD, per germline (reference sequence). The CDR3 consists of 14 residues. V was pared by 0 bases and J by 6 bases, with 3 bases of the junction left unmatched. CDR3 nucleotides: TGCGCCAGCAGTGAGTCAGGGGGCCCCGATACGCAGTATTTT. It codes for CASSESGGPDTQYF.

The V gene is TRBV6-6, the J gene TRBJ2-7; 11 nucleotides line up with TRBD2. Germline CDR1 and CDR2: MNHNY and SVGAGI (reference sequence). J was trimmed by 2 bases and V by 6 bases; bases with no gene match: 0. This CDR3 region has 13 residues. CDR3 protein: CASRLAGAYEQYF. The CDR3 DNA follows: TGTGCCAGCAGACTAGCGGGGGCCTACGAGCAGTACTTC.